This paragraph covers one T cell receptor (beta chain) sequence. Its antigen is unknown. The data are from a study of response to subunit inactivated influenza vaccine. Study-level results: That few new T cells are recruited by each seasonal influenza vaccination was the authors' suggestion.

TCRdb reprocessed the RT-PCR reads via MiXCR and lists one record per CDR3 protein. The profile shows hundreds of thousands of distinct CDR3 sequences, around 15% of them singletons. Trimming left V 1 base short and J 3 bases short, with 15 bases between. CDR3 length: 16 residues. Germline loops: CDR1 SGHTA, CDR2 FQGNSA. This TCR was sampled from a man aged 45-60 years who received an inactivated influenza vaccine. Sequenced here: PBMCs from blood, sampled around 15 days before vaccination. The rearrangement uses TRBV7-2 and TRBJ1-1; TRBD1 is a possible D gene (6 bases). Here the CDR3 reads CASSLGTGFRDTEAFF. Here the CDR3 DNA reads TGTGCCAGCAGCTTAGGAACAGGGTTTCGCGACACTGAAGCTTTCTTT.